Detailed here is one T cell receptor (beta chain). What it recognizes is unknown. Germline CDR1 is MDHEN and CDR2 is SYDVKM. The length of the CDR3 is 16 residues. V was clipped by 4 bases and J by 6 bases, with 19 bases between them. The repertoire was sequenced with immunoSEQ multiplex PCR; TCRdb's copy has only in-frame clones and lacks some. Of more than 60,000 clones listed, around 87% are singletons. These data belong to a study of T cell responses to AZD1222 COVID-19 vaccine. Findings and limits, study-wide: Receipt of two AZD1222 doses was followed by a rise in Spike-specific TCR breadth and depth.

The TCR originated in an adult who received the AZD1222 COVID-19 vaccine. The starting material was peripheral blood, obtained 28 days after the second AZD1222 dose. The chain couples TRBV28 to TRBJ1-5; TRBD1 is a possible D gene (6 bases). In DNA, the CDR3 is TGTGCCAGCAGTTCCTCCGGGACATTGGGAGGTCAGCCCCAGCATTTT. Translation: CASSSSGTLGGQPQHF.